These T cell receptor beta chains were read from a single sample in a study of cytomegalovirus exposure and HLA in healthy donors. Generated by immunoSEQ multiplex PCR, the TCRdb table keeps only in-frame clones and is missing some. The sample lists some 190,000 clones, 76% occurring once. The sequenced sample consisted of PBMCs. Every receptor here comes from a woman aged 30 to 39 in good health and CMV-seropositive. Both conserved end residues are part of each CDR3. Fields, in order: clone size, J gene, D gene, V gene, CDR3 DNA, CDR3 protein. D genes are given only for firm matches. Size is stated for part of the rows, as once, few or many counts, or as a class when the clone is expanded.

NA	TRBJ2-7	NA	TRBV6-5	TGTGCCAGCAGAGCCTCGGGACACAACTACGAGCAGTACTTC	CASRASGHNYEQYF
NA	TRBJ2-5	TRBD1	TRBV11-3	TGTGCCAGCAGCTTAGCGTGGACAGGGGGCCTGGAGACCCAGTACTTC	CASSLAWTGGLETQYF
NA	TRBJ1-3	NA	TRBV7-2	TGTGCCAGCAGCTTAGACCGTAGCTCTGGAAACACCATATATTTT	CASSLDRSSGNTIYF
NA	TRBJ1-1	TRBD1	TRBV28	TGTGCCAGCAGTTTAGGGACAGGGGGAACTGAAGCTTTCTTT	CASSLGTGGTEAFF
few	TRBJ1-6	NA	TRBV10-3	TGTGCCATCAGTGCCCGGGGGGAGGGCAGTAATTCACCCCTCCACTTT	CAISARGEGSNSPLHF
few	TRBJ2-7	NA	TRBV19	TGTGCCAGTAGCCTGACGGACTCCTACGAGCAGTACTTC	CASSLTDSYEQYF
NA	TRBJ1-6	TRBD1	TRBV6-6	TGTGCCAGCATATCCAGGGGGCAAGGATCACCCCTCCACTTT	CASISRGQGSPLHF
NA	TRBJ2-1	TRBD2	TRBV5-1	TGCGCCAGCAGCTTCCCGGGGATAGCGGGGAACCTTTACAATGAGCAGTTCTTC	CASSFPGIAGNLYNEQFF
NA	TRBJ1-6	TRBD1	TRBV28	TGTGCCAGCAGGCAATTTGACAGGGAAAATTCACCCCTCCACTTT	CASRQFDRENSPLHF
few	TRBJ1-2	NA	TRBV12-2	TGTGCAAGTCGCTTAGACAGGCCCTATGGCTACACCTTC	CASRLDRPYGYTF
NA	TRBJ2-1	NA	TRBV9	TGTGCCAGCAGCGGTACGAGTTCCTACAATGAGCAGTTCTTC	CASSGTSSYNEQFF
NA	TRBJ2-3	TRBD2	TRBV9	TGTGCCAGCGGGGGAGGTGGGCGGGGGGGTGCAGATACGCAGTATTTT	CASGGGGRGGADTQYF
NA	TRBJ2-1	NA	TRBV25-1	TGTGCCAGCAGTGAATATCAGGGCAGGAATGAGCAGTTCTTC	CASSEYQGRNEQFF
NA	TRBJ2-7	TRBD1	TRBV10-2	TGCGCCAGCAGTGAAGAACGGGACAGGGCCTCCGAGCAGTACTTC	CASSEERDRASEQYF
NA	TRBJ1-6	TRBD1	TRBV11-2	TGTGCCAGCAGAACCGGGACAGTTAATTCACCCCTCCACTTT	CASRTGTVNSPLHF
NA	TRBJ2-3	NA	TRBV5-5	TGTGCCAGCAGCGGGGGGGGCCCAGATACGCAGTATTTT	CASSGGGPDTQYF